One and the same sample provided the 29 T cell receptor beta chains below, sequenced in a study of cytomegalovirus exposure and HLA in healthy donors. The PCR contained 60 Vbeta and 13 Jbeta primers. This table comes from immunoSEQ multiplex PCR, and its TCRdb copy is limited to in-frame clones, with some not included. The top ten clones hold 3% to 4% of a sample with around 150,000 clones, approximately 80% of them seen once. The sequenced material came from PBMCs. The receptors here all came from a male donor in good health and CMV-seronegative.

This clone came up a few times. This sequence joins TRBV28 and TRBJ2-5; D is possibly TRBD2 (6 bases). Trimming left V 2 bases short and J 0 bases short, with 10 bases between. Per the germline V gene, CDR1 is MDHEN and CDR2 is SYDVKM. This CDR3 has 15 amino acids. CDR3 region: CASSLPGSYQETQYF. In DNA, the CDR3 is TGTGCCAGCAGTTTACCCGGGAGCTACCAAGAGACCCAGTACTTC. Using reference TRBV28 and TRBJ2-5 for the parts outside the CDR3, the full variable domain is DVKVTQSSRYLVKRTGEKVFLECVQDMDHENMFWYRQDPGLGLRLIYFSYDVKMKEKGDIPEGYSVSREKKERFSLILESASTNQTSMYLCASSLPGSYQETQYFGPGTRLLVL.

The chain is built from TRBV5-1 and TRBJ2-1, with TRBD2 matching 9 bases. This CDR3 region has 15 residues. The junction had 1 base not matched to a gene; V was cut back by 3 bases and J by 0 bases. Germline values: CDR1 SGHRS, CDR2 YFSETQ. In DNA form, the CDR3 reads TGCGCCAGCAGCTGGGGACTAGCCTCCTACAATGAGCAGTTCTTC. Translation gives CASSWGLASYNEQFF. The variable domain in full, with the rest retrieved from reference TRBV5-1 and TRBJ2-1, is KAGVTQTPRYLIKTRGQQVTLSCSPISGHRSVSWYQQTPGQGLQFLFEYFSETQRNKGNFPGRFSGRQFSNSRSEMNVSTLELGDSALYLCASSWGLASYNEQFFGPGTRLTVL.

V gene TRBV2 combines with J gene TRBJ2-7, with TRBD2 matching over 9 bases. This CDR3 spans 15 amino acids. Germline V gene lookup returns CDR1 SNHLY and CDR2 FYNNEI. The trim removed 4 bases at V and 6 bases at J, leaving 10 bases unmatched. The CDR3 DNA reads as TGTGCCAGCAGTGCGATTAGCGGGAGTCGGGGCGAGCAGTACTTC. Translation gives CASSAISGSRGEQYF.

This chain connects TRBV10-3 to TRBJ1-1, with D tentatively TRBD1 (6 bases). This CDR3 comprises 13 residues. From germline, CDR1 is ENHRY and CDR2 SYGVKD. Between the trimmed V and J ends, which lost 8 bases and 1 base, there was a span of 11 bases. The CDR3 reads CAIGGQRNTEAFF. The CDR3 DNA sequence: TGTGCCATCGGGGGACAAAGGAACACTGAAGCTTTCTTT.

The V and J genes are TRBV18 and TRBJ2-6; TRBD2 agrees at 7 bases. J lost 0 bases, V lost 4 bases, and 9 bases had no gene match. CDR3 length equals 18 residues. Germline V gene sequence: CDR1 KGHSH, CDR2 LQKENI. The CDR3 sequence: CASSLNPPSGSGANVLTF. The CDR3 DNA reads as TGTGCCAGCTCACTCAATCCGCCTAGCGGCTCTGGGGCCAACGTCCTGACTTTC.

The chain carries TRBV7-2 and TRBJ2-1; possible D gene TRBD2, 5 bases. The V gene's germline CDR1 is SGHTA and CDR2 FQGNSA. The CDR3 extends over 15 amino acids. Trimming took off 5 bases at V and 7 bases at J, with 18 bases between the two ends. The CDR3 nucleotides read TGTGCCAGCAGCCCGGAGGACGCGGCGGTGAATGAGCAGTTCTTC. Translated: CASSPEDAAVNEQFF.

The CDR3 here is CASSPYRDRGEKLFF. The CDR3 bases are TGTGCCAGCAGTCCGTACCGGGACAGGGGTGAAAAACTGTTTTTT. The chain has TRBV27 and TRBJ1-4, with 10 positions matching TRBD1. J lost 7 bases, V lost 5 bases, and 7 bases had no gene match. The CDR3 is 15 residues long. Germline CDR1 is MNHEY and CDR2 is SMNVEV (reference sequence).

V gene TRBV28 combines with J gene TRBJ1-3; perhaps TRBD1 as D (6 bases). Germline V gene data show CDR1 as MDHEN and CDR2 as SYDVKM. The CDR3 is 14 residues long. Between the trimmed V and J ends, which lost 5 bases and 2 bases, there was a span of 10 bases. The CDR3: CASSAPGAGNTIYF. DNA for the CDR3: TGTGCCAGCAGTGCCCCAGGGGCTGGAAACACCATATATTTT.

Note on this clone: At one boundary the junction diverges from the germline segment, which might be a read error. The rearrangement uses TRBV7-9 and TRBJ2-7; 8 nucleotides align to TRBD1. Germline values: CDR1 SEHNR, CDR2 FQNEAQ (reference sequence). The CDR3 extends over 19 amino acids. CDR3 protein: CSSSSRGAGGEFGAREQYF. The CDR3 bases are TGTTCCAGCAGCTCTAGAGGGGCAGGGGGCGAGTTCGGGGCTCGGGAGCAGTACTTC.

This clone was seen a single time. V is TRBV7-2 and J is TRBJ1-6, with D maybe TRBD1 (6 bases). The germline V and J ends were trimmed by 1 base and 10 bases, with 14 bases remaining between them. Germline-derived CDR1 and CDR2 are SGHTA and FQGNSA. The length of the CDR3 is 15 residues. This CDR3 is CASSLGSGVASPLHF. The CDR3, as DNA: TGTGCCAGCAGCTTAGGATCAGGGGTTGCGTCACCCCTCCACTTT.

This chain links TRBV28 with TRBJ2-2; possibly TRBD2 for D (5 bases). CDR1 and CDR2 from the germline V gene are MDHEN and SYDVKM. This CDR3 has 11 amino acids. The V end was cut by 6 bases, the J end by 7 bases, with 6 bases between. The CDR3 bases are TGTGCCAGCAGGCGGGTCGGGGAGCTGTTTTTT. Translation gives CASRRVGELFF.

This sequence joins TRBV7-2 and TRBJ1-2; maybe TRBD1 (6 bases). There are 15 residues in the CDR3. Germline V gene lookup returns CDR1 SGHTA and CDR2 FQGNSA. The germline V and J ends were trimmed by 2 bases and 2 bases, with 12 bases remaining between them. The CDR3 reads CASSLKSGHNYGYTF. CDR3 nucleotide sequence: TGTGCCAGCAGCTTAAAATCGGGACACAACTATGGCTACACCTTC.

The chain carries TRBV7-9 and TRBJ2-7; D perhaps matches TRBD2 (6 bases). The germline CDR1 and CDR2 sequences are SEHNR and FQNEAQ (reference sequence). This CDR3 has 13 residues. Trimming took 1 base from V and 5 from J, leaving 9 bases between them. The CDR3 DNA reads TGTGCCAGCAGCTTAGGGGGGGTCAACGAGCAGTACTTC. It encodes CASSLGGVNEQYF. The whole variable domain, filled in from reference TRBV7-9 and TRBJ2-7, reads DTGVSQNPRHKITKRGQNVTFRCDPISEHNRLYWYRQTLGQGPEFLTYFQNEAQLEKSRLLSDRFSAERPKGSFSTLEIQRTEQGDSAMYLCASSLGGVNEQYFGPGTRLTVT.

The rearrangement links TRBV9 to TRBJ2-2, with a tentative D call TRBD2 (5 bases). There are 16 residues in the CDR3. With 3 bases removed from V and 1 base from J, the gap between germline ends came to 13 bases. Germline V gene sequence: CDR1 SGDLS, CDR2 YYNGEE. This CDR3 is CASSGRSSRNTGELFF. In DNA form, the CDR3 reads TGTGCCAGCAGCGGTCGTTCTAGCAGGAACACCGGGGAGCTGTTTTTT.

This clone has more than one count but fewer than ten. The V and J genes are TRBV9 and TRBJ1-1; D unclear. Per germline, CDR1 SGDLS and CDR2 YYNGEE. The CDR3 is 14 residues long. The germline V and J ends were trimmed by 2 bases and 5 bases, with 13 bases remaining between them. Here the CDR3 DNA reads TGTGCCAGCAGCGTTGGACTACTGAGGACTGAAGCTTTCTTT. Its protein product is CASSVGLLRTEAFF.

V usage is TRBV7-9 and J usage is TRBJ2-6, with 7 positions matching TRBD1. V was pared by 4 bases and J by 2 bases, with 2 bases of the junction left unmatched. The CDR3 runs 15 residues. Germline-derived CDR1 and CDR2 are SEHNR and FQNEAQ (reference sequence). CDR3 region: CASSSTGAGANVLTF. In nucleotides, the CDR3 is TGTGCCAGCAGCTCTACAGGGGCTGGGGCCAACGTCCTGACTTTC.

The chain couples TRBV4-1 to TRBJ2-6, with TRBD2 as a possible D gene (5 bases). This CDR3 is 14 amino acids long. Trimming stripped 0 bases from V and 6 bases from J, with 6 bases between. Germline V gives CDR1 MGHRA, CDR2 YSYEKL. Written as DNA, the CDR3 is TGCGCCAGCAGCCAAGACGGGGAGGCCAACGTCCTGACTTTC. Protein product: CASSQDGEANVLTF.

The CDR3 spells CASSYSGQRYEQYF. The DNA for the CDR3 is TGTGCCAGCAGTTACTCGGGACAACGATACGAGCAGTACTTC. The V gene is TRBV6-5, the J gene TRBJ2-7; possible D gene TRBD1, 6 bases. The CDR3 contains 14 residues. V was cut by 0 bases and J by 4 bases, with 10 bases left in between. Germline V gene sequence: CDR1 MNHEY, CDR2 SVGAGI.

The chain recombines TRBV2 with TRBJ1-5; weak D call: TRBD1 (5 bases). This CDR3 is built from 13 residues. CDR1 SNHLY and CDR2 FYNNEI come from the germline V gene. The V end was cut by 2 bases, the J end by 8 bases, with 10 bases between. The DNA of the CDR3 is TGTGCCAGCAGTGAACAGGGTAGTGAGCCCCAGCATTTT. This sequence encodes CASSEQGSEPQHF.

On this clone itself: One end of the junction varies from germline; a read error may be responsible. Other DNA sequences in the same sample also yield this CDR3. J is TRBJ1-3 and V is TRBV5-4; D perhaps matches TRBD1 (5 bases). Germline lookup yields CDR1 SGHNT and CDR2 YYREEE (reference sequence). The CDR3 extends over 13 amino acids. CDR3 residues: CASSPGLGNTIYF. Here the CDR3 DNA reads TGTGCTAGCAGTCCGGGACTAGGAAACACCATATATTTT.

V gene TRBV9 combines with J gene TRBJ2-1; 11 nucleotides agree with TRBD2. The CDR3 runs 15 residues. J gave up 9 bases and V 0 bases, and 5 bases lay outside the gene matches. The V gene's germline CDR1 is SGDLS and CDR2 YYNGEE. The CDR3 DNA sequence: TGTGCCAGCAGCGTAGATACTAGCGGGGGCCCTGAGCAGTTCTTC. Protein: CASSVDTSGGPEQFF.

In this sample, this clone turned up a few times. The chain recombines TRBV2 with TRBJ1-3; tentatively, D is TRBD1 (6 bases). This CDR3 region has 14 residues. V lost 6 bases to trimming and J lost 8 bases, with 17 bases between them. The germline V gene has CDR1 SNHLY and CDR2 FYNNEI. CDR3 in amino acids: CASRVRGDSDTIYF. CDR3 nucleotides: TGTGCCAGCAGGGTCAGGGGAGATTCAGACACCATATATTTT.

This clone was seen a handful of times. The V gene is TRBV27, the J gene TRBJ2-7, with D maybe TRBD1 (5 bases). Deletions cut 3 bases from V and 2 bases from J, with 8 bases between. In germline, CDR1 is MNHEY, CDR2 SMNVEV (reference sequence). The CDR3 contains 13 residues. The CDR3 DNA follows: TGTGCCAGCAGTTTGACAGAGACCTACGAGCAGTACTTC. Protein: CASSLTETYEQYF.

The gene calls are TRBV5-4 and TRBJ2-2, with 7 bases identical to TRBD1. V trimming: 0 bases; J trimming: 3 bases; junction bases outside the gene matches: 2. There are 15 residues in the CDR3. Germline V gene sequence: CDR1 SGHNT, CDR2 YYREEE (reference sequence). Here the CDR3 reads CASSLAGTDTGELFF. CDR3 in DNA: TGTGCCAGCAGCTTGGCCGGGACAGACACCGGGGAGCTGTTTTTT.

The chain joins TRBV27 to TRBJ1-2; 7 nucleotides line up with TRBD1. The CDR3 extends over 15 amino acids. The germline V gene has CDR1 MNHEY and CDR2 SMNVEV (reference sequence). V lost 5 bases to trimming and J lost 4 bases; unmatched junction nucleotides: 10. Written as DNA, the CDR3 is TGTGCCAGCAGTAGGGGAGACAGGGATAGCTATGGCTACACCTTC. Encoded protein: CASSRGDRDSYGYTF.

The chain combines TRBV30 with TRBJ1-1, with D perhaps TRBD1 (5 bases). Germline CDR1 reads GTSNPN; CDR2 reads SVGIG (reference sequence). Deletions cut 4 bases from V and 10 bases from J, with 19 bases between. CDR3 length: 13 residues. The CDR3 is CAWTIKNGGRAFF. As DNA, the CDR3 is TGTGCCTGGACCATTAAAAACGGGGGGAGAGCTTTCTTT. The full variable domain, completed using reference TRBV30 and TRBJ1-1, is SQTIHQWPATLVQPVGSPLSLECTVEGTSNPNLYWYRQAAGRGLQLLFYSVGIGQISSEVPQNLSASRPQDRQFILSSKKLLLSDSGFYLCAWTIKNGGRAFFGQGTRLTVV.

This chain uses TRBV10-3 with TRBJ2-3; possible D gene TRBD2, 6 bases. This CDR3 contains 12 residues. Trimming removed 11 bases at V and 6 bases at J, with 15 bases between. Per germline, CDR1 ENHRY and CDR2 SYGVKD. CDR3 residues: CAGSGDGDTQYF. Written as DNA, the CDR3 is TGTGCCGGGTCGGGGGATGGGGATACGCAGTATTTT.

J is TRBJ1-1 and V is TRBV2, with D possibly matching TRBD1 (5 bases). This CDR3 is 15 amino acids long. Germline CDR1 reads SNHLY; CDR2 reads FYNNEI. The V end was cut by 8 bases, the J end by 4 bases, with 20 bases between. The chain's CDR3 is CASGTGEAASTEAFF. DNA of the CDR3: TGTGCCAGCGGGACGGGGGAGGCCGCAAGCACTGAAGCTTTCTTT. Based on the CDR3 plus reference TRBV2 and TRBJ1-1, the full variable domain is EPEVTQTPSHQVTQMGQEVILRCVPISNHLYFYWYRQILGQKVEFLVSFYNNEISEKSEIFDDQFSVERPDGSNFTLKIRSTKLEDSAMYFCASGTGEAASTEAFFGQGTRLTVV.

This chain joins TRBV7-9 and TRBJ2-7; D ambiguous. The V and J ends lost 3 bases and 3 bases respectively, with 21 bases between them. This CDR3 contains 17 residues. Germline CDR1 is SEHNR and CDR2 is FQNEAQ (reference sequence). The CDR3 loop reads CASSFDLGRAPFYEQYF. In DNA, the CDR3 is TGTGCCAGCAGCTTCGACCTTGGGCGAGCCCCCTTCTACGAGCAGTACTTC.